The entry below gives a single TCR beta chain sequence along with its context. Its antigen is still unknown. PCR used 60 Vbeta primers and 13 Jbeta primers. Sequencing used immunoSEQ multiplex PCR; TCRdb keeps in-frame clones, though not all of them. The sample has about 130,000 clones; 70% to 80% are singletons. The CDR3 runs to 16 residues. Trimming at V came to 4 bases and at J to 4 bases, leaving 11 bases not matched to a gene. CDR1 SGHDT and CDR2 YYEEEE come from the germline V gene. This entry comes from a study of cytomegalovirus exposure and HLA in healthy donors. Study results and caveats: In presence/absence analyses, roughly uniform sequencing depth across donors was assumed. Follow-up analysis found HLA locus-dependent TCR association rates, highest for DRB1 and lowest for HLA-C.

Sequencing was performed on PBMCs. The TCR sequence derives from a young man in good health and CMV-seronegative. This chain uses TRBV5-6 with TRBJ2-1, with 7 bases identical to TRBD2. In DNA form, the CDR3 reads TGTGCCAGCAGCCCATCTAGCGGCTTAATATACAATGAGCAGTTCTTC. This codes for CASSPSSGLIYNEQFF.